Reported below is one TCR beta chain. Its target is not known. Trimming took 7 bases from V and 3 from J; bases not matched to a gene: 8. The CDR3 spans 14 residues. The V gene's germline CDR1 is MDHEN and CDR2 SYDVKM. The record originates from a study of cytomegalovirus exposure and HLA in healthy donors. Study-level information: Around 80 million unique TCR sequences came from HLA-typed donors in an early release.

In the PCR, 60 Vbeta and 13 Jbeta primers were used. This table comes from immunoSEQ multiplex PCR, and its TCRdb copy is limited to in-frame clones, with some not included. The sample yields 140,000 to 150,000 clones, approximately 79% seen once. Healthy bone marrow donors supplied every sample. Points from the study as a whole: About 90% or about 30% of the time was how often most TCR beta V segments were productive, according to an earlier analysis.

The origin of this receptor is a woman aged 40 to 50 in good health and CMV-seropositive. The V gene is TRBV28, the J gene TRBJ1-1; 7 bases align to TRBD1. The source material was PBMCs. CDR3 sequence: CASTLRGRDTEAFF. The CDR3 DNA sequence: TGTGCCAGCACCTTAAGGGGGCGTGACACTGAAGCTTTCTTT.